The 21 T cell receptor beta chains presented below share a single source sample, sequenced in a study of T cell responses to AZD1222 COVID-19 vaccine. Method: immunoSEQ multiplex PCR; TCRdb's copy keeps in-frame clones and lacks some. Of 90,000 to 130,000 clones in the sample, about 86% were seen once. This specimen was peripheral blood, taken on day 0 of AZD1222 vaccination. The receptors stem from an adult in good health.

Here the CDR3 reads CASSWGGAGTEAFF. The CDR3 DNA follows: TGTGCCAGCAGTTGGGGGGGGGCTGGGACTGAAGCTTTCTTT. This rearrangement joins TRBV6-5 to TRBJ1-1, with D possibly being TRBD1 (6 bases). Germline V gene sequence: CDR1 MNHEY, CDR2 SVGAGI. The CDR3 spans 14 residues. V was shortened by 4 bases and J by 5 bases, with 14 bases between the two germline ends.

J is TRBJ2-2 and V is TRBV29-1, with a tentative D call TRBD1 (5 bases). From germline, CDR1 is SQVTM and CDR2 ANQGSEA. The CDR3 is 13 residues long. Trimming stripped 6 bases from V and 1 base from J, with 9 bases between. The CDR3 DNA reads as TGCAGCGTCTTACAGGTGAACACCGGGGAGCTGTTTTTT. Translation gives CSVLQVNTGELFF.

The rearrangement uses TRBV10-3 and TRBJ1-1, with 12 bases matching TRBD1. The V segment lost 8 bases and the J segment 10 bases; nucleotides outside the gene matches: 14. The CDR3 consists of 15 residues. The germline V gene encodes CDR1 ENHRY and CDR2 SYGVKD. The CDR3 nucleotides are TGTGCCATCGGCGCCGGGACAGGGGGCCAGAAAGGAGCTTTCTTT. This sequence encodes CAIGAGTGGQKGAFF.

The rearrangement uses TRBV5-4 and TRBJ2-3, with 10 bases fitting TRBD2. Germline assignment: CDR1 SGHNT and CDR2 YYREEE (reference sequence). The CDR3 runs to 17 residues. V was pared by 0 bases and J by 2 bases, with 6 bases of the junction left unmatched. In DNA, the CDR3 is TGTGCCAGCAGCTTGGGGACTAGCGGACCCTACACAGATACGCAGTATTTT. This gives the protein CASSLGTSGPYTDTQYF.

The chain couples TRBV7-3 to TRBJ2-3; no reliable D call. V lost 2 bases, J lost 0 bases, and 9 bases lay in between. CDR1 is SGHTA, CDR2 FQGTGA, per germline. This CDR3 has 15 residues. In DNA, the CDR3 is TGTGCCAGCAGCTTACTAGTAACTAGCACAGATACGCAGTATTTT. Its translation: CASSLLVTSTDTQYF.

The chain joins TRBV19 to TRBJ2-1; 7 bases agree with TRBD1. This CDR3 is 13 amino acids long. CDR1 LNHDA and CDR2 SQIVND come from the germline V gene (reference sequence). Trimming cost V 6 bases and J 3 bases; bases outside gene matches: 2. In DNA form, the CDR3 reads TGTGCCAGTAGACAGGGGAACTACAATGAGCAGTTCTTC. It specifies CASRQGNYNEQFF.

The chain has TRBV18 and TRBJ2-1, with D perhaps matching TRBD1 (5 bases). This CDR3 has 14 amino acids. Looked up from germline, CDR1 is KGHSH and CDR2 is LQKENI. Trimming took 0 bases from V and 8 from J, leaving 11 bases between them. CDR3 nucleotides: TGTGCCAGCTCACCACCATGGGGCTCCGATGAGCAGTTCTTC. Translating it yields CASSPPWGSDEQFF.

J is TRBJ2-3 and V is TRBV28, with D possibly being TRBD1 (6 bases). The CDR3 length is 13 residues. Trimming took off 5 bases at V and 1 base at J, with 7 bases between the two ends. Germline lookup yields CDR1 MDHEN and CDR2 SYDVKM. The CDR3 nucleotides read TGTGCCAGCAGTGCAGGGGGCACAGATACGCAGTATTTT. Protein sequence: CASSAGGTDTQYF.

The chain employs TRBV19 and TRBJ1-5, with TRBD1 matching over 9 bases. Germline V gene sequence: CDR1 LNHDA, CDR2 SQIVND (reference sequence). The CDR3 totals 17 residues. V was clipped by 1 base and J by 2 bases; unmatched bases: 6. In nucleotides, the CDR3 is TGTGCCAGTAGTATAGGGACAGGGGATGGAGGCAATCAGCCCCAGCATTTT. Amino acids: CASSIGTGDGGNQPQHF.

The chain carries TRBV24-1 and TRBJ1-2, with no clear D. CDR3 length equals 13 residues. V lost 12 bases to trimming and J lost 4 bases, with 17 bases between them. Germline loops: CDR1 KGHDR, CDR2 SFDVKD. CDR3 nucleotide sequence: TGTGCCCCCTATGCCGTAGTCCCCTATGGCTACACCTTC. Protein sequence: CAPYAVVPYGYTF.

The rearrangement uses TRBV28 and TRBJ2-7; D is perhaps TRBD2 (6 bases). V lost 7 bases and J lost 2, with 18 bases in between. The CDR3 is 15 amino acids. Per germline, CDR1 MDHEN and CDR2 SYDVKM. This chain's CDR3 is CASNSAASGPYEQYF. CDR3 DNA: TGTGCCAGCAATTCCGCGGCCAGCGGGCCCTACGAGCAGTACTTC.

The chain couples TRBV3-1 (or the pseudogene TRBV3-2) to TRBJ1-5; 7 nucleotides match TRBD1. After removal of 0 bases from V and 11 bases from J, the junction contained 10 bases not matched to a gene. CDR1 and CDR2 (germline): LGHDT, YNNKEL (reference sequence). The CDR3 has 15 residues. The chain's CDR3 is CASSQDYRGIRAQHF. CDR3 bases: TGTGCCAGCAGCCAAGATTACAGGGGAATCAGGGCCCAGCATTTT.

This chain connects TRBV6-5 to TRBJ1-1; weak D call: TRBD1 (5 bases). V was shortened by 4 bases and J by 1 base, with 7 bases between the two germline ends. The CDR3 covers 13 residues. Germline CDR1 is MNHEY and CDR2 is SVGAGI. CDR3 nucleotides: TGTGCCAGCAGTTCTCAGGGGAACACTGAAGCTTTCTTT. Its protein is CASSSQGNTEAFF.

CDR3 loop: CASSPSRGGNTEAFF. CDR3 in DNA: TGTGCCAGCTCACCCAGCCGGGGGGGTAACACTGAAGCTTTCTTT. This chain joins TRBV18 and TRBJ1-1, with a tentative D call TRBD1 (5 bases). Between the trimmed V and J ends, which lost 3 bases and 2 bases, there was a span of 13 bases. This CDR3 is built from 15 residues. CDR1 KGHSH and CDR2 LQKENI come from the germline V gene.

The V and J genes are TRBV6-6 and TRBJ2-2; either TRBD1 or TRBD2 may fit D (7 bases each). The germline CDR1 and CDR2 sequences are MNHNY and SVGAGI (reference sequence). There are 16 residues in the CDR3. Between the trimmed V and J ends, which lost 7 bases and 5 bases, there was a span of 20 bases. DNA for the CDR3: TGTGCCAGCAAAGCGCAACAGGGGAGGGGTACCGGGGAGCTGTTTTTT. This encodes CASKAQQGRGTGELFF.

The V gene is TRBV5-4, the J gene TRBJ2-3; D not certain. The CDR3 has 12 amino acids. Germline V CDR1 and CDR2: SGHNT, YYREEE (reference sequence). V lost 3 bases, J lost 2 bases, and 4 bases lay in between. In DNA, the CDR3 is TGTGCCAGCAGCTGGGACACAGATACGCAGTATTTT. Its protein product is CASSWDTDTQYF.

This clone was seen only once. J is TRBJ1-2 and V is TRBV28; D possibly corresponds to TRBD1 (6 bases). CDR1 is MDHEN and CDR2 is SYDVKM in the germline V gene. Trimming removed 3 bases from V and 2 bases from J, with 16 bases in between. This CDR3 spans 16 amino acids. The CDR3 nucleotides read TGTGCCAGCAGTTTCCACGGACAGAGCACCAACTATGGCTACACCTTC. Its protein product is CASSFHGQSTNYGYTF.

Comment on this clone: Other DNA sequences in the same sample also yield this CDR3. This chain links TRBV7-2 with TRBJ1-2; maybe TRBD1 (5 bases). V gave up 1 base and J gave up 7 bases, with 7 bases separating them. The CDR3 contains 12 residues. Germline CDR1 reads SGHTA; CDR2 reads FQGNSA. CDR3 coding DNA: TGTGCCAGCAGCTTAGGGGGGGGTGGCTACACCTTC. This encodes CASSLGGGGYTF.

The chain links TRBV6-5 to TRBJ1-2, with 7 positions matching TRBD1. The CDR3 covers 14 residues. Germline V gene sequence: CDR1 MNHEY, CDR2 SVGAGI. J lost 3 bases, V lost 7 bases, and 8 bases had no gene match. CDR3 region: CASIQPGGYYGYTF. The CDR3 coding sequence is TGTGCCAGCATCCAACCAGGGGGATACTATGGCTACACCTTC.

The V call is TRBV19, the J call TRBJ2-1; D unresolved. V dropped 5 bases and J dropped 10 bases, with 18 bases sitting between them. The CDR3 length is 14 residues. In germline, CDR1 is LNHDA, CDR2 SQIVND (reference sequence). CDR3 sequence: CASSSMGSTYEQFF. The CDR3 DNA follows: TGTGCCAGTAGTTCCATGGGCAGTACCTACGAGCAGTTCTTC.

The chain carries TRBV7-9 and TRBJ1-4; TRBD1 aligns across 8 bases. Trimming took 0 bases from V and 2 from J; bases not matched to a gene: 8. The CDR3 has 18 residues. In germline, CDR1 is SEHNR, CDR2 FQNEAQ (reference sequence). The CDR3 nucleotides read TGTGCCAGCAGCTTAGCGGCAGGGGGCCACGGGACTAATGAAAAACTGTTTTTT. Residues: CASSLAAGGHGTNEKLFF.